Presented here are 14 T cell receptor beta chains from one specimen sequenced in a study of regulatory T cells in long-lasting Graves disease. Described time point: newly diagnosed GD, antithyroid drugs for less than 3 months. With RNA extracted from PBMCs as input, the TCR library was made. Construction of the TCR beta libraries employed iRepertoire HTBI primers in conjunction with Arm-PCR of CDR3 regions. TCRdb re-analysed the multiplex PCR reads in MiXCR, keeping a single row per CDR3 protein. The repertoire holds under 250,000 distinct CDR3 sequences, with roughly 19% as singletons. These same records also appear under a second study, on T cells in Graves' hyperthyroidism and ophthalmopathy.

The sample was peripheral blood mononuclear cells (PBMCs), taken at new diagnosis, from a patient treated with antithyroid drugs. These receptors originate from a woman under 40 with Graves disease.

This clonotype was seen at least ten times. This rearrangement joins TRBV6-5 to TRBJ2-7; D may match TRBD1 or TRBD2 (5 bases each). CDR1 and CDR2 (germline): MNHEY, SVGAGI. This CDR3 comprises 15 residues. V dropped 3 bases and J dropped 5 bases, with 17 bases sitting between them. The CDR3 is CASSYGDGRIHEQYF. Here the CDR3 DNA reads TGTGCCAGCAGTTATGGGGACGGCAGGATCCACGAGCAGTACTTC.

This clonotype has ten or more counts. In DNA form, the CDR3 reads TGTGCCAGCAGCCGAACTCGTAGCGGGATTAATGAGCAGTTCTTC. Its protein product is CASSRTRSGINEQFF. This sequence joins TRBV7-6 and TRBJ2-1; TRBD2 agrees at 8 bases. The CDR3 spans 15 residues. V gave up 5 bases and J gave up 7 bases; unmatched junction bases: 10. In germline, CDR1 is SGHVS, CDR2 FNYEAQ.

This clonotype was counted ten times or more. The CDR3 is CASSIEIGGTEAFF. The CDR3, as DNA: TGTGCCAGTAGTATAGAAATCGGTGGCACTGAAGCTTTCTTT. The J gene is TRBJ1-1, the V gene TRBV19; D is unresolved. Germline CDR1 reads LNHDA; CDR2 reads SQIVND (reference sequence). The CDR3 is made up of 14 amino acids. Trimming shortened V by 0 bases and J by 4 bases, and 9 bases separated the two germline ends.

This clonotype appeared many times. CDR3 amino acids: CASSFGGVGVGAEAFF. CDR3 DNA sequence: TGTGCCAGCAGTTTTGGCGGGGTAGGGGTAGGGGCTGAAGCTTTCTTT. The chain links TRBV12-3 or TRBV12-4 to TRBJ1-1; tentatively, D is TRBD1 (5 bases). Trimming took 3 bases from V and 6 from J, leaving 20 bases between them. The CDR3 is 16 amino acids.

The CDR3 region is CSAIGQFSNQPQHF. The CDR3, as DNA: TGCAGTGCTATTGGACAGTTTAGCAATCAGCCCCAGCATTTT. The chain has TRBV20-1 and TRBJ1-5; the D gene is possibly TRBD1 (6 bases). CDR3 length: 14 residues. CDR1 is DFQATT and CDR2 is SNEGSKA in the germline V gene (reference sequence). The V gene lost 4 bases and the J gene lost 0 bases, with 10 bases spanning the gap.

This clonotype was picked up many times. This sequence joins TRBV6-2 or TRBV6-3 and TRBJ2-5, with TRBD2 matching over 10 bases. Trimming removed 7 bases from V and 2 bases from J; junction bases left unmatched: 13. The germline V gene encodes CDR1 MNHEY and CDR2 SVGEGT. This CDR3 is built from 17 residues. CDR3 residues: CASTSERELAGQETQYF. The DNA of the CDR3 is TGTGCCAGCACCTCGGAGCGGGAACTAGCGGGGCAAGAGACCCAGTACTTC.

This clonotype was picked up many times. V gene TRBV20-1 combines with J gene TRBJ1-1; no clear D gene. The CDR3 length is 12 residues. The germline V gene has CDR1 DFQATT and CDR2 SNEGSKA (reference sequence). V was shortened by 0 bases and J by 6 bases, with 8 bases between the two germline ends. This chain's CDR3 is CSARDMRAEAFF. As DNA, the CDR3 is TGCAGTGCTAGAGATATGAGGGCTGAAGCTTTCTTT.

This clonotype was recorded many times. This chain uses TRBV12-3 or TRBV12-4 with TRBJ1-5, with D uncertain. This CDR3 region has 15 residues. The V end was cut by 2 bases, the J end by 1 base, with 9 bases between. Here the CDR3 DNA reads TGTGCCAGCAGTTTATACGGAGTAAGCAATCAGCCCCAGCATTTT. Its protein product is CASSLYGVSNQPQHF.

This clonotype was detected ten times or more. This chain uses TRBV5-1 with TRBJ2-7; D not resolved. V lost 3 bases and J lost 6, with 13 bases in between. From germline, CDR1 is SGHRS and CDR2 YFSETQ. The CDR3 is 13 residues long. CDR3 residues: CASSSPRISEQYF. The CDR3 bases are TGCGCCAGCAGCTCACCTAGGATCTCCGAGCAGTACTTC.

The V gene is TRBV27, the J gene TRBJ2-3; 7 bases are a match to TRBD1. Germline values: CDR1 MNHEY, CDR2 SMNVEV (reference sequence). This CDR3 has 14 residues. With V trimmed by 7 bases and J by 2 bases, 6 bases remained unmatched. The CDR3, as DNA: TGTGCCAGCACCCGGGACAGCTTCACAGATACGCAGTATTTT. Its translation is CASTRDSFTDTQYF.

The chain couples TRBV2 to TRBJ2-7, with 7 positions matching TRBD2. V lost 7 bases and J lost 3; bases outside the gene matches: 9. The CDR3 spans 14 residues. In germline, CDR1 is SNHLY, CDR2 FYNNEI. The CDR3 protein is CASNLGTGGYEQYF. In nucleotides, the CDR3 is TGTGCCAGCAACCTAGGGACGGGAGGCTACGAGCAGTACTTC.

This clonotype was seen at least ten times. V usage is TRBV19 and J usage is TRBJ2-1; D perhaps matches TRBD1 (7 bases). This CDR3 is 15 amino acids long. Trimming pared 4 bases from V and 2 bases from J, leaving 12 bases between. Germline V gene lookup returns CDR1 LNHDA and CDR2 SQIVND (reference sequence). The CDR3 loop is CASSRRDSAYNEQFF. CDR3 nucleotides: TGTGCCAGTAGTAGGCGGGACAGCGCCTACAATGAGCAGTTCTTC.

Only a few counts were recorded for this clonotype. In DNA, the CDR3 is TGTGCCAGCAGCCAAGGAGGCGGGGGCACCTACGAGCAGTACTTC. Translation: CASSQGGGGTYEQYF. The rearrangement joins TRBV4-2 to TRBJ2-7, with a weak D call TRBD2 (7 bases). Germline CDR1 is LGHNA and CDR2 is YNFKEQ. Trimming removed 1 base from V and 2 bases from J, with 12 bases in between. This CDR3 comprises 15 residues.

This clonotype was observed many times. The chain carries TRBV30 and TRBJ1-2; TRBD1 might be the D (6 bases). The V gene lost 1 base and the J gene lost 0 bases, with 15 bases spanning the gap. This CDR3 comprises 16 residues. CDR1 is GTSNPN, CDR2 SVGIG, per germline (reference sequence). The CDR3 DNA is TGTGCCTGGAGTGGCGGGACAACAGGACCTAACTATGGCTACACCTTC. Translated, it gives CAWSGGTTGPNYGYTF.